The 24 T cell receptor beta chains below come from one sample, sequenced in a study of cytomegalovirus exposure and HLA in healthy donors. Both 60 Vbeta primers and 13 Jbeta primers went into the PCR. Data came from immunoSEQ multiplex PCR; TCRdb stores just in-frame clones and leaves some out. The repertoire includes fewer than 200,000 clones, about four fifths of them detected once, and 13% to 15% sits in the top ten. The sequencing sample was made of PBMCs. All receptors derive from a woman in her 30s in good health and CMV-seropositive.

The genes are TRBV10-1 and TRBJ1-2; D remains ambiguous. Germline CDR1 reads WNHNN; CDR2 reads SYGVQD (reference sequence). The length of the CDR3 is 13 residues. V lost 2 bases and J 3 bases, leaving 7 bases between the germline ends. The CDR3, as DNA: TGCGCCAGCAGTGAGAACCAGGACTATGGCTACACCTTC. It specifies CASSENQDYGYTF.

V is TRBV19 and J is TRBJ1-5; no clear D. Germline V lookup: CDR1 LNHDA, CDR2 SQIVND (reference sequence). V lost 3 bases to trimming and J lost 2 bases, with 11 bases between them. The CDR3 loop spans 15 amino acids. The CDR3 spells CASSIGGAGNQPQHF. CDR3 nucleotide sequence: TGTGCCAGTAGTATCGGCGGAGCGGGCAATCAGCCCCAGCATTTT. The complete variable domain, with remaining parts taken from reference TRBV19 and TRBJ1-5, reads DGGITQSPKYLFRKEGQNVTLSCEQNLNHDAMYWYRQDPGQGLRLIYYSQIVNDFQKGDIAEGYSVSREKKESFPLTVTSAQKNPTAFYLCASSIGGAGNQPQHFGDGTRLSIL.

This clone was counted between two and nine times. This chain joins TRBV5-4 and TRBJ2-2; D uncertain. Deletions cut 0 bases from V and 5 bases from J, with 14 bases between. Germline lookup yields CDR1 SGHNT and CDR2 YYREEE (reference sequence). CDR3 length: 16 residues. CDR3 amino acids: CASSLEAGRKTGELFF. CDR3 coding DNA: TGTGCCAGCAGCTTGGAGGCAGGTAGAAAGACCGGGGAGCTGTTTTTT.

This clone was recorded only once. This chain connects TRBV27 to TRBJ2-3; 7 bases are shared with TRBD1. CDR3 length: 18 residues. V was pared by 4 bases and J by 5 bases, with 18 bases of the junction left unmatched. CDR1 and CDR2 from the germline V gene are MNHEY and SMNVEV (reference sequence). The CDR3 coding sequence is TGTGCCAGCAGTTGGCGACAGGGACCATTCACTGCATTAGATACGCAGTATTTT. Residues: CASSWRQGPFTALDTQYF.

The chain is built from TRBV7-3 and TRBJ2-3; tentatively, D is TRBD2 (5 bases). V lost 0 bases and J lost 6, with 13 bases in between. Germline CDR1 reads SGHTA; CDR2 reads FQGTGA. The CDR3 consists of 15 residues. The CDR3 DNA sequence: TGTGCCAGCAGCTTAACGGGTTCGGCTAGCGATACGCAGTATTTT. Its translation is CASSLTGSASDTQYF.

CDR3 coding DNA: TGTGCCAGCTCACCACGCGGGGAGAACAATCAGCCCCAGCATTTT. Its protein product is CASSPRGENNQPQHF. The V call is TRBV18, the J call TRBJ1-5, with D hard to call. CDR3 size: 15 residues. Germline-derived CDR1 and CDR2 are KGHSH and LQKENI. V lost 1 base and J lost 3, with 10 bases in between.

The chain combines TRBV9 with TRBJ2-5, with D unresolved. The length of the CDR3 is 13 residues. The germline V gene encodes CDR1 SGDLS and CDR2 YYNGEE. Trimming took 4 bases from V and 2 from J, leaving 9 bases between them. CDR3 DNA sequence: TGTGCCAGCAGCTCCCCGGGTCAAGAGACCCAGTACTTC. Translated, it gives CASSSPGQETQYF.

This clone has just a few counts. The J gene is TRBJ2-1, the V gene TRBV19; TRBD2 matches at 8 bases. Looked up from germline, CDR1 is LNHDA and CDR2 is SQIVND (reference sequence). CDR3 length equals 15 residues. Germline trimming cut 2 bases from V and 1 base from J; bases unmatched to any gene: 1. CDR3 coding DNA: TGTGCCAGTAGTATAACGGGAGGGTCCTACAATGAGCAGTTCTTC. Protein product: CASSITGGSYNEQFF.

This sequence joins TRBV6-5 and TRBJ2-7; 8 positions match TRBD2. This CDR3 region has 15 residues. From germline, CDR1 is MNHEY and CDR2 SVGAGI. V shed 7 bases, J shed 5 bases, and the junction held 13 bases outside the gene matches. This CDR3 is CASTRASGGLNEQYF. CDR3 DNA sequence: TGTGCCAGCACCCGGGCGAGCGGGGGATTGAACGAGCAGTACTTC.

The V and J genes are TRBV29-1 and TRBJ2-3, with D hard to call. Germline CDR1 is SQVTM and CDR2 is ANQGSEA. This CDR3 spans 12 amino acids. Trimming took 5 bases from V and 0 from J, leaving 6 bases between them. CDR3 sequence: CSVTTSTDTQYF. The CDR3 nucleotides are TGCAGCGTTACGACTAGCACAGATACGCAGTATTTT.

V usage is TRBV15 and J usage is TRBJ2-5; tentative D call: TRBD1 (6 bases). The CDR3 totals 14 residues. Germline V gene data show CDR1 as LNHNV and CDR2 as YYDKDF (reference sequence). Deletions cut 1 base from V and 11 bases from J, with 17 bases between. This CDR3 reads CATSRGWGLGEQYF. In nucleotides, the CDR3 is TGTGCCACCAGCAGAGGGTGGGGGCTAGGAGAGCAGTACTTC.

J is TRBJ2-5 and V is TRBV19; 7 nucleotides align to TRBD1. The CDR3 is made up of 14 amino acids. After removal of 5 bases from V and 1 base from J, the junction contained 4 bases not matched to a gene. Looked up from germline, CDR1 is LNHDA and CDR2 is SQIVND (reference sequence). The CDR3 coding sequence is TGTGCCAGTAGTTCCGGGACAGTCCAAGAGACCCAGTACTTC. Translated: CASSSGTVQETQYF. Together with reference TRBV19 and TRBJ2-5, the CDR3 gives the full variable domain: DGGITQSPKYLFRKEGQNVTLSCEQNLNHDAMYWYRQDPGQGLRLIYYSQIVNDFQKGDIAEGYSVSREKKESFPLTVTSAQKNPTAFYLCASSSGTVQETQYFGPGTRLLVL.

The chain uses TRBV15 and TRBJ2-5; D unresolved. Germline assignment: CDR1 LNHNV and CDR2 YYDKDF (reference sequence). Trimming shortened V by 2 bases and J by 3 bases, and 7 bases separated the two germline ends. CDR3 size: 13 residues. CDR3 in DNA: TGTGCCACCAGCAGATCTCCCGAAGAGACCCAGTACTTC. It codes for CATSRSPEETQYF.

The chain recombines TRBV7-3 with TRBJ1-2, with a weak D call TRBD1 (5 bases). Between the trimmed V and J ends, which lost 5 bases and 4 bases, there was a span of 14 bases. Germline CDR1 reads SGHTA; CDR2 reads FQGTGA. This CDR3 has 14 residues. CDR3 nucleotide sequence: TGTGCCAGCAGCCTAAACGGGGGTGGCTATGGCTACACCTTC. Translating it yields CASSLNGGGYGYTF.

This chain links TRBV9 with TRBJ2-2; D might be TRBD2 (6 bases). Germline V gene lookup returns CDR1 SGDLS and CDR2 YYNGEE. This CDR3 is built from 15 residues. Trimming stripped 5 bases from V and 5 bases from J, with 16 bases between. The CDR3 sequence: CASSPRDFFTGELFF. In nucleotides, the CDR3 is TGTGCCAGCAGTCCCCGGGACTTTTTTACCGGGGAGCTGTTTTTT.

This clone was seen a few times. CDR3 DNA: TGCGCCAGCAGCCTGGGACAGGGCGCCTACGAGCAGTACTTC. This translates into CASSLGQGAYEQYF. The chain couples TRBV4-1 to TRBJ2-7; 9 bases line up with TRBD1. From germline, CDR1 is MGHRA and CDR2 YSYEKL. The CDR3 length is 14 residues. Trimming at V came to 4 bases and at J to 2 bases, leaving 3 bases not matched to a gene.

Here the CDR3 DNA reads TGCGCCAGCAGCCAAGCCCCCGGGACAGGGACCGGGGAGCTGTTTTTT. As protein: CASSQAPGTGTGELFF. The chain combines TRBV4-1 with TRBJ2-2; the match to TRBD1 covers 9 bases. The CDR3 extends over 16 amino acids. Trimming took 1 base from V and 5 from J; bases not matched to a gene: 5. CDR1 is MGHRA and CDR2 is YSYEKL in the germline V gene.

The chain joins TRBV28 to TRBJ1-2; D might be TRBD1 (5 bases). The CDR3 is 18 amino acids. V lost 0 bases and J lost 1, with 18 bases in between. Germline V lookup: CDR1 MDHEN, CDR2 SYDVKM. The CDR3 nucleotides read TGTGCCAGCAGTTTATGGGTCTCGGGGGGGATCGGTAACTATGGCTACACCTTC. Translation gives CASSLWVSGGIGNYGYTF.

About this clone: This same CDR3 is encoded by further DNA sequences in the sample. The chain joins TRBV5-1 to TRBJ2-1, with a tentative D call TRBD2 (6 bases). The V end was cut by 0 bases, the J end by 4 bases, with 11 bases between. This CDR3 has 15 residues. Germline V lookup: CDR1 SGHRS, CDR2 YFSETQ. This CDR3 reads CASSLEGSGYNEQFF. The CDR3 coding sequence is TGCGCCAGCAGCTTGGAGGGTAGCGGTTACAATGAGCAGTTCTTC.

This clone was counted a few times. The rearrangement links TRBV9 to TRBJ1-6; D may be TRBD1 (5 bases). From germline, CDR1 is SGDLS and CDR2 YYNGEE. The CDR3 length is 13 residues. V gave up 2 bases and J gave up 8 bases, with 8 bases separating them. The CDR3 sequence: CASSVGGDSPLHF. The CDR3 DNA follows: TGTGCCAGCAGCGTGGGGGGGGATTCACCCCTCCACTTT. Full variable domain (rest looked up from reference TRBV9 and TRBJ1-6): DSGVTQTPKHLITATGQRVTLRCSPRSGDLSVYWYQQSLDQGLQFLIQYYNGEERAKGNILERFSAQQFPDLHSELNLSSLELGDSALYFCASSVGGDSPLHFGNGTRLTVT.

This clone was seen a handful of times. The V gene is TRBV28, the J gene TRBJ1-6; D possibly corresponds to TRBD1 (5 bases). The CDR3 covers 14 residues. The V and J ends lost 6 bases and 5 bases respectively, with 11 bases between them. Per the germline V gene, CDR1 is MDHEN and CDR2 is SYDVKM. CDR3 sequence (DNA): TGTGCCAGCAGACCACCCAGGGATAATTCACCCCTCCACTTT. Its translation: CASRPPRDNSPLHF. The full variable domain, completed using reference TRBV28 and TRBJ1-6, is DVKVTQSSRYLVKRTGEKVFLECVQDMDHENMFWYRQDPGLGLRLIYFSYDVKMKEKGDIPEGYSVSREKKERFSLILESASTNQTSMYLCASRPPRDNSPLHFGNGTRLTVT.

This clone occurred a few times. The gene calls are TRBV28 and TRBJ1-2, with D perhaps matching TRBD1 (6 bases). V lost 7 bases, J lost 8 bases, and 11 bases lay in between. The CDR3 has 11 residues. Germline CDR1 MDHEN, CDR2 SYDVKM. Here the CDR3 DNA reads TGTGCCAGCACCGTCGGGACAGGCTACACCTTC. It specifies CASTVGTGYTF.

The rearrangement uses TRBV18 and TRBJ2-7, with 9 bases that match TRBD2. V was pared by 1 base and J by 2 bases, with 3 bases of the junction left unmatched. From germline, CDR1 is KGHSH and CDR2 LQKENI. The CDR3 covers 15 residues. This CDR3 reads CASSPQGGGAYEQYF. CDR3 sequence (DNA): TGTGCCAGCTCACCACAGGGCGGGGGGGCCTACGAGCAGTACTTC.

In this sample, this clone turned up a few times. The chain has TRBV6-1 and TRBJ1-2; TRBD1 matches at 8 bases. The trim removed 6 bases at V and 5 bases at J, leaving 5 bases unmatched. CDR1 is MNHNS and CDR2 is SASEGT in the germline V gene. This CDR3 is built from 13 residues. The DNA for the CDR3 is TGTGCCAGCAGCCCCAGGACAGGGTATGGCTACACCTTC. Encoded protein: CASSPRTGYGYTF.